These T cell receptor beta chains were read from a single sample in a study of T cell responses to AZD1222 COVID-19 vaccine. Libraries were prepared by immunoSEQ multiplex PCR; TCRdb keeps only in-frame clonotypes and omits some of them. Of about 92,000 clones listed, nearly 90% were seen once; the top ten hold roughly 5.2%. Sequencing used peripheral blood, obtained on day 0 of AZD1222 vaccination. Receptor source: an adult in good health. Each CDR3 is given with its conserved first and last residue. Each record gives: J gene, clone size, V gene, D gene, CDR3 protein, CDR3 DNA. D genes are given only for firm matches. Some rows have no size entry. The others give once, few or many, or a class for an expanded clone.

J: TRBJ2-7
size: -
V: TRBV18
D: TRBD2
CDR3: CASAVQSSGRAYEQYF
DNA: TGTGCCAGCGCGGTCCAGTCTAGCGGGAGGGCTTACGAGCAGTACTTC

J: TRBJ2-1
size: once
V: TRBV6-1
D: -
CDR3: CASSEWGPPYNEQFF
DNA: TGTGCCAGCAGTGAATGGGGGCCGCCCTACAATGAGCAGTTCTTC

J: TRBJ2-2
size: -
V: TRBV6-1
D: -
CDR3: CASSESGGGELFF
DNA: TGTGCCAGCAGTGAAAGCGGTGGGGGGGAGCTGTTTTTT

J: TRBJ2-7
size: once
V: TRBV27
D: TRBD1
CDR3: CASSFGGQGSSYEQYF
DNA: TGTGCCAGCAGTTTTGGGGGACAGGGAAGCTCCTACGAGCAGTACTTC

J: TRBJ2-3
size: -
V: TRBV7-2
D: -
CDR3: CASSYSGLGTQYF
DNA: TGTGCCAGCAGCTATTCTGGGCTTGGTACGCAGTATTTT

J: TRBJ1-5
size: -
V: TRBV19
D: -
CDR3: CASADRSNQPQHF
DNA: TGTGCCAGTGCAGACAGGAGCAATCAGCCCCAGCATTTT

J: TRBJ2-2
size: -
V: TRBV19
D: -
CDR3: CASRTLNTGELFF
DNA: TGTGCCAGTCGCACCCTAAACACCGGGGAGCTGTTTTTT

J: TRBJ1-5
size: -
V: TRBV28
D: TRBD1
CDR3: CASSPQGSNQPQHF
DNA: TGTGCCAGCAGTCCACAGGGGAGCAATCAGCCCCAGCATTTT

J: TRBJ1-2
size: -
V: TRBV9
D: TRBD1
CDR3: CASSAGIQGGKNYGYTF
DNA: TGTGCCAGCAGCGCAGGGATCCAGGGGGGTAAGAACTATGGCTACACCTTC

J: TRBJ2-7
size: -
V: TRBV5-4
D: -
CDR3: CASSIRDYEQYF
DNA: TGTGCCAGCAGCATCCGGGACTACGAGCAGTACTTC

J: TRBJ2-7
size: -
V: TRBV9
D: TRBD2
CDR3: CASSVLGREGNEQYF
DNA: TGTGCCAGCAGCGTCCTCGGGCGGGAGGGGAACGAGCAGTACTTC

J: TRBJ1-5
size: -
V: TRBV15
D: -
CDR3: CATSRDRDDQPQHF
DNA: TGTGCCACCAGCAGAGATAGGGATGATCAGCCCCAGCATTTT

J: TRBJ1-6
size: -
V: TRBV28
D: TRBD1
CDR3: CASQPGTEVSYNSPLHF
DNA: TGTGCCAGCCAGCCCGGGACAGAGGTTTCATATAATTCACCCCTCCACTTT

J: TRBJ1-1
size: -
V: TRBV18
D: TRBD1
CDR3: CASSLGQGGYTEAFF
DNA: TGTGCCAGCTCCCTAGGACAGGGGGGTTACACTGAAGCTTTCTTT